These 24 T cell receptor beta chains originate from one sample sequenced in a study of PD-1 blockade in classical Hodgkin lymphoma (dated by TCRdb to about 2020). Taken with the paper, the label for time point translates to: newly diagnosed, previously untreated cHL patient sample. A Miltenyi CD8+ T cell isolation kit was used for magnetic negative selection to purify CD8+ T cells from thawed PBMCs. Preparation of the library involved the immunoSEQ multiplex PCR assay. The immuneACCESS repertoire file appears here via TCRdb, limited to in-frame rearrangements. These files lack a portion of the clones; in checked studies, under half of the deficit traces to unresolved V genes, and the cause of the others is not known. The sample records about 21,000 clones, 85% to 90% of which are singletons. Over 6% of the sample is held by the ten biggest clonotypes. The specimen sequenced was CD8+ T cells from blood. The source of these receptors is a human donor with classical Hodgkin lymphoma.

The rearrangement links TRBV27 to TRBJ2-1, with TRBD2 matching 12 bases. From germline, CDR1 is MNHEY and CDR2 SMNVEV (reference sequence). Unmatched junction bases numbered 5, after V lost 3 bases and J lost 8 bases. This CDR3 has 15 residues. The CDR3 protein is CASSLSSGRVHEQFF. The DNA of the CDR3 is TGTGCCAGCAGTTTGTCTAGCGGGAGGGTGCATGAGCAGTTCTTC.

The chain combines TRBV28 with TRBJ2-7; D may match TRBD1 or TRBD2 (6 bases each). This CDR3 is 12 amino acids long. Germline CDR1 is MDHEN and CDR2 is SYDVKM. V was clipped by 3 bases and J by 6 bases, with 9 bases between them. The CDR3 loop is CASSFRGLEQYF. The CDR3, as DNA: TGTGCCAGCAGTTTTCGGGGGCTCGAGCAGTACTTC.

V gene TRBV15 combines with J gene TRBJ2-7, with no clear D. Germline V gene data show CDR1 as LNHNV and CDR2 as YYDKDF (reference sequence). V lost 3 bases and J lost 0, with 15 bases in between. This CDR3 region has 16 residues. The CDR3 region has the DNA TGTGCCACCAGCAGGGGTACGACGAGGAGCTCCTACGAGCAGTACTTC. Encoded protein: CATSRGTTRSSYEQYF.

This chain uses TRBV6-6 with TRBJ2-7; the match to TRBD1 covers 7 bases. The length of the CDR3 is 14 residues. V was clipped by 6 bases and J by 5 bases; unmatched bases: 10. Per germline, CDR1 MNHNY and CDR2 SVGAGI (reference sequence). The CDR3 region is CASRGSWTGDEQYF. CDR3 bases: TGTGCCAGCAGAGGGTCTTGGACAGGCGACGAGCAGTACTTC.

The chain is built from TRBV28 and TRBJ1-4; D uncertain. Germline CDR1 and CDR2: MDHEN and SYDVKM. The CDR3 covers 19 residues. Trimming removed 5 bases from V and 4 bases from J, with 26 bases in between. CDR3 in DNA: TGTGCCAGCAGTCCTAGAACCTTCTACGGGCGGACCCATAATGAAAAACTGTTTTTT. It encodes CASSPRTFYGRTHNEKLFF.

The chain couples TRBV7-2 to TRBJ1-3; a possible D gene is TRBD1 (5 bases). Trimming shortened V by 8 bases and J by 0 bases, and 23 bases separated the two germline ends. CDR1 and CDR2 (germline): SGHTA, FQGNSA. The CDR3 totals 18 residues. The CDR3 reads CASGKGPRGIVSGNTIYF. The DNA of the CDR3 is TGTGCCAGCGGCAAAGGGCCACGGGGGATCGTCTCTGGAAACACCATATATTTT.

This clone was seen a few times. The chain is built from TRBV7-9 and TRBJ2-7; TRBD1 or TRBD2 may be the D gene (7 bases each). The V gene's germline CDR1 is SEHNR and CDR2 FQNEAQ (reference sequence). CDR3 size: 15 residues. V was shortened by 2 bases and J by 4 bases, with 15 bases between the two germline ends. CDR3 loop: CASSLKRDSIYEQYF. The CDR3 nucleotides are TGTGCCAGCAGCTTAAAGCGGGACAGTATTTACGAGCAGTACTTC.

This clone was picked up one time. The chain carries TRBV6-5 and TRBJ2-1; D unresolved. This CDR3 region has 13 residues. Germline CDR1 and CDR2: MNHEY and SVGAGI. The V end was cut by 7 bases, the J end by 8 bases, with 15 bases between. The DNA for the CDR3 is TGTGCCAGCACCGCGAAGGTAGGCGATGAGCAGTTCTTC. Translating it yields CASTAKVGDEQFF.

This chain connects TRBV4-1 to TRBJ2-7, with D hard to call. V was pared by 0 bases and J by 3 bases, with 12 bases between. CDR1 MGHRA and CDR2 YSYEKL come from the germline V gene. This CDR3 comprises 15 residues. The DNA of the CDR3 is TGCGCCAGCAGCCAAGACCCTAGTATCTTCTACGAGCAGTACTTC. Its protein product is CASSQDPSIFYEQYF.

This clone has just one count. The CDR3 bases are TGTGCCAGCAGTTACGGTTCGGGGGGTAATGAAAAACTGTTTTTT. It codes for CASSYGSGGNEKLFF. The chain employs TRBV6-6 and TRBJ1-4; possibly TRBD1 for D (5 bases). CDR1 is MNHNY, CDR2 SVGAGI, per germline (reference sequence). CDR3 length: 15 residues. V gave up 2 bases and J gave up 4 bases, with 11 bases separating them.

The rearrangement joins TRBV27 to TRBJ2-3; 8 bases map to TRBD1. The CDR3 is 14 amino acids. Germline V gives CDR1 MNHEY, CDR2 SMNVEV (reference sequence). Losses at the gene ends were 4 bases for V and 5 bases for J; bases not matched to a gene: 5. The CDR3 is CASSYRGVLDTQYF. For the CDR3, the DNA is TGTGCCAGCAGTTACAGGGGGGTGTTAGATACGCAGTATTTT.

The CDR3 DNA reads as TGTGCCAGTGGAGGGAGGGGGCAGGCTGAAGCTTTCTTT. This translates into CASGGRGQAEAFF. The rearrangement joins TRBV19 to TRBJ1-1, with TRBD1 matching over 7 bases. Per the germline V gene, CDR1 is LNHDA and CDR2 is SQIVND (reference sequence). The CDR3 covers 13 residues. Germline trimming cut 8 bases from V and 6 bases from J; bases unmatched to any gene: 9.

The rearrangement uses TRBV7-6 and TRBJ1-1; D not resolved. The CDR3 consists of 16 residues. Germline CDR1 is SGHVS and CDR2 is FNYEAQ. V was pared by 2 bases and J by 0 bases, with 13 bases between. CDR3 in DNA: TGTGCCAGCAGCTTAAATTTGGGCGGCTTGAACACTGAAGCTTTCTTT. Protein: CASSLNLGGLNTEAFF.

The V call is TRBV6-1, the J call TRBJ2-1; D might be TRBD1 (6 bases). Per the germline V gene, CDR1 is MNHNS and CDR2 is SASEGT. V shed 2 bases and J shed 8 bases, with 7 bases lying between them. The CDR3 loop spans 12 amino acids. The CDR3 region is CASSEQGYEQFF. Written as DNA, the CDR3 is TGTGCCAGCAGTGAACAGGGGTATGAGCAGTTCTTC.

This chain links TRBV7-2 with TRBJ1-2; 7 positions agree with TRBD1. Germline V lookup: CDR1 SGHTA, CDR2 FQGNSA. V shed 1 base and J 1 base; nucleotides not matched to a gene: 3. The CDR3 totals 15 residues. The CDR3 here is CASSLGSGGNYGYTF. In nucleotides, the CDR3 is TGTGCCAGCAGCTTAGGTTCAGGGGGTAACTATGGCTACACCTTC. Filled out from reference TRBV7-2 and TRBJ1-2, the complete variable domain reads GAGVSQSPSNKVTEKGKDVELRCDPISGHTALYWYRQSLGQGLEFLIYFQGNSAPDKSGLPSDRFSAERTGGSVSTLTIQRTQQEDSAVYLCASSLGSGGNYGYTFGSGTRLTVV.

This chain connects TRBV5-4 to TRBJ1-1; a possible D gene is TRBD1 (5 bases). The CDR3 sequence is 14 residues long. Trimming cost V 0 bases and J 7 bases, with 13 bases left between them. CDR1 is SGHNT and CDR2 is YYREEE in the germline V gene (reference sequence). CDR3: CASSLGVGVGEAFF. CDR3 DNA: TGTGCCAGCAGCTTGGGGGTGGGGGTCGGTGAAGCTTTCTTT.

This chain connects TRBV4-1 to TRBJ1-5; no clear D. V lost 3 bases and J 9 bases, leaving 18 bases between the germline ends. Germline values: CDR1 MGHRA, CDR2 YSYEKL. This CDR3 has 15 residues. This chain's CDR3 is CASSQEMEGTWPQHF. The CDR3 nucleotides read TGCGCCAGCAGCCAGGAGATGGAGGGTACGTGGCCCCAGCATTTT.

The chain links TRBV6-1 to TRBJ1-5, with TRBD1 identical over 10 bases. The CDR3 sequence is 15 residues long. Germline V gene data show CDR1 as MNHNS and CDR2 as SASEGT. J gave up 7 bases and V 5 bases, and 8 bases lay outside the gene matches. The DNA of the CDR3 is TGTGCCAGCAGTACTAGGGACAGGGGTATCCAGCCCCAGCATTTT. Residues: CASSTRDRGIQPQHF.

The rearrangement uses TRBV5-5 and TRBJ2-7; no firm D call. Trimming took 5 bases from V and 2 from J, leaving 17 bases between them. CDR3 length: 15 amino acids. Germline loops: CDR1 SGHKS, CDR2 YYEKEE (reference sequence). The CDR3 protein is CASRQGPLITYEQYF. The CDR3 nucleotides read TGTGCCAGCAGACAAGGCCCGCTGATAACCTACGAGCAGTACTTC.

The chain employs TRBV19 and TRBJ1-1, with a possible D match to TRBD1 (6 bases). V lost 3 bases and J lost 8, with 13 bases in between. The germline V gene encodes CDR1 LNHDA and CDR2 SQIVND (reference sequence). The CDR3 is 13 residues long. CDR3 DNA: TGTGCCAGTAGTATGGGAGGGGGAGCGGAAGCTTTCTTT. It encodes CASSMGGGAEAFF.

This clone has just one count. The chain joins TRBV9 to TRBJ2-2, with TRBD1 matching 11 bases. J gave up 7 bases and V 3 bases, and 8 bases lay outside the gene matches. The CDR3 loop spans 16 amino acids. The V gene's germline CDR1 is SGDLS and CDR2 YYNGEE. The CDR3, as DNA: TGTGCCAGCAGCGAGCCTTGGGGACAGGGGGTCGGGGAGCTGTTTTTT. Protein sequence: CASSEPWGQGVGELFF. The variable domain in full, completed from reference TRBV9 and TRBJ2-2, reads DSGVTQTPKHLITATGQRVTLRCSPRSGDLSVYWYQQSLDQGLQFLIQYYNGEERAKGNILERFSAQQFPDLHSELNLSSLELGDSALYFCASSEPWGQGVGELFFGEGSRLTVL.

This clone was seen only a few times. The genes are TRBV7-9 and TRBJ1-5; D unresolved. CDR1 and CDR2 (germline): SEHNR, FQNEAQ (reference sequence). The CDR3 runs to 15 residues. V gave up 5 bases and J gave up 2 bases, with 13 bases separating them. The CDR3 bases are TGTGCCAGCAGCCCCCTGGGAGATGGCAATCAGCCCCAGCATTTT. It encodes CASSPLGDGNQPQHF.

In DNA, the CDR3 is TGTGCCAGCAGTTACAGAACAGACAGCTCCTACGAGCAGTACTTC. It translates to CASSYRTDSSYEQYF. The rearrangement links TRBV6-6 to TRBJ2-7, with D perhaps TRBD1 (5 bases). Germline assignment: CDR1 MNHNY and CDR2 SVGAGI (reference sequence). With 2 bases removed from V and 0 bases from J, the gap between germline ends came to 11 bases. The CDR3 covers 15 residues.

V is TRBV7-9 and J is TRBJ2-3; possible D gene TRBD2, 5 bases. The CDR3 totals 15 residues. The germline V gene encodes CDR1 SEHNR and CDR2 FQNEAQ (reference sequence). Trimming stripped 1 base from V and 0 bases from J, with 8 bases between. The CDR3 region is CASSLERGSTDTQYF. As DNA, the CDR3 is TGTGCCAGCAGCTTAGAACGGGGAAGCACAGATACGCAGTATTTT.